These T cell receptor beta chains were read from a single sample in a study of blood T cell repertoires in COVID-19. Sequencing used immunoSEQ multiplex PCR; TCRdb keeps in-frame clones, though not all of them. Seen here are 200,000 to 250,000 clones, 92% observed once, and the top ten hold 0.82%. The specimen sequenced was peripheral blood. These receptors all stem from a man aged 55 to 69 with COVID-19, enrolled during active disease. Both conserved end residues are part of each CDR3. Each record gives: J gene, D gene, CDR3 length, clone size, V gene, CDR3 protein, CDR3 DNA. A D gene is named only where the DNA matches it firmly. Not all rows give a size; the values are once, few, many and, for expanded clones, a class.

TRBJ1-2	.	11	.	TRBV20-1	CSAPNRFGYTF	TGCAGTGCACCGAACAGGTTTGGCTACACCTTC
TRBJ2-1	.	14	.	TRBV6-4	CASRPGGALDEQFF	TGTGCCAGCAGGCCGGGGGGCGCCCTCGATGAGCAGTTCTTC
TRBJ1-4	.	15	.	TRBV5-1	CASSPGGREGEKLFF	TGCGCCAGCAGCCCTGGTGGCAGGGAGGGTGAAAAACTGTTTTTT
TRBJ1-2	TRBD1	15	.	TRBV9	CASSVRDSSNYGYTF	TGTGCCAGCAGCGTTCGGGACAGCTCTAACTATGGCTACACCTTC
TRBJ1-3	.	14	.	TRBV5-1	CASSPGGGGNTIYF	TGCGCCAGCAGCCCCGGGGGGGGTGGAAACACCATATATTTT
TRBJ1-5	.	13	.	TRBV19	CASSMAGNQPQHF	TGTGCCAGTAGTATGGCAGGGAATCAGCCCCAGCATTTT
TRBJ1-4	.	15	.	TRBV27	CASSLVRGYNEKLFF	TGTGCCAGCAGTTTAGTCCGGGGGTATAATGAAAAACTGTTTTTT
TRBJ2-7	TRBD2	18	.	TRBV6-2/TRBV6-3	CASSYPIQTSGGIYEQYF	TGTGCCAGCAGTTACCCAATTCAAACTAGCGGGGGGATCTACGAGCAGTACTTC
TRBJ2-3	.	12	.	TRBV18	CASSTRADTQYF	TGTGCCAGCTCAACCCGAGCAGATACGCAGTATTTT
TRBJ2-7	.	11	once	TRBV2	CASSQDYEQYF	TGTGCCAGCAGCCAGGACTACGAGCAGTACTTC
TRBJ2-2	TRBD2	13	.	TRBV6-2/TRBV6-3	CASSTSAPGELFF	TGTGCCAGCAGCACTAGCGCCCCCGGGGAGCTGTTTTTT
TRBJ2-7	TRBD1	15	.	TRBV5-1	CASSLGDRGGYEQYF	TGCGCCAGCAGCTTGGGGGACAGGGGAGGCTACGAGCAGTACTTC
TRBJ2-7	.	14	.	TRBV7-2	CASSSLSRSYEQYF	TGTGCCAGCAGCTCCCTTTCCCGTTCCTACGAGCAGTACTTC
TRBJ1-1	TRBD1	14	.	TRBV6-6	CASSYSGTGPEAFF	TGTGCCAGCAGTTACTCCGGGACAGGGCCTGAAGCTTTCTTT
TRBJ2-5	TRBD2	15	.	TRBV28	CASSEGVGLGETQYF	TGTGCCAGCAGCGAAGGGGTCGGACTAGGGGAGACCCAGTACTTC
TRBJ1-2	TRBD1	13	.	TRBV15	CATSRTGEGGYTF	TGTGCCACCAGCAGGACAGGGGAAGGTGGCTACACCTTC
TRBJ1-1	TRBD1	15	.	TRBV3-1/TRBV3-2	CASSQGDRVRTEAFF	TGTGCCAGCAGCCAAGGCGACAGGGTAAGGACTGAAGCTTTCTTT
TRBJ1-1	.	15	once	TRBV11-3	CASSQSAGMNTEAFF	TGTGCCAGCAGCCAATCGGCGGGGATGAACACTGAAGCTTTCTTT
TRBJ2-7	TRBD2	14	.	TRBV4-2	CASSQAGGDYEQYF	TGTGCCAGCAGCCAAGCGGGGGGGGACTACGAGCAGTACTTC
TRBJ2-7	.	13	.	TRBV6-5	CASRGGGSYEQYF	TGTGCCAGCAGGGGAGGCGGATCCTACGAGCAGTACTTC
TRBJ2-7	TRBD2	15	.	TRBV11-2	CASSLAGRDSYEQYF	TGTGCCAGCAGCTTAGCGGGGAGGGACTCCTACGAGCAGTACTTC
TRBJ1-2	.	14	.	TRBV12-5	CASGLVNSGDGYTF	TGTGCTAGTGGTTTGGTAAACAGCGGGGATGGCTACACCTTC
TRBJ2-1	TRBD1	15	.	TRBV5-1	CASSRGDRVGNEQFF	TGCGCCAGCAGTCGGGGGGACAGGGTAGGCAATGAGCAGTTCTTC
TRBJ1-5	.	15	.	TRBV6-6	CASSYSAGAGQPQHF	TGTGCCAGCAGTTACTCCGCAGGGGCGGGTCAGCCCCAGCATTTT
TRBJ2-7	.	16	.	TRBV3-1/TRBV3-2	CASSPRTGSGTYEQYF	TGTGCCAGCAGCCCACGCACGGGGAGTGGGACCTACGAGCAGTACTTC
TRBJ1-2	.	15	.	TRBV4-1	CASSPDRNSNYGYTF	TGCGCCAGCAGCCCCGACAGAAACTCTAACTATGGCTACACCTTC
TRBJ2-3	TRBD2	18	.	TRBV7-3	CASSSSGLAGDSTDTQYF	TGTGCCAGCAGCTCAAGCGGACTAGCGGGGGATTCCACAGATACGCAGTATTTT
TRBJ1-5	.	17	.	TRBV7-5	CARSSYARGFSNQPQHF	TGTGCCAGAAGCTCCTACGCGCGGGGCTTTAGCAATCAGCCCCAGCATTTT
TRBJ2-7	.	11	.	TRBV10-2	CATASSYEQYF	TGCGCCACCGCCAGCTCCTACGAGCAGTACTTC
TRBJ2-1	.	17	.	TRBV24-1	CATSDLPGRGSYNEQFF	TGTGCCACCAGTGATTTGCCAGGACGGGGCTCCTACAATGAGCAGTTCTTC
TRBJ2-3	TRBD2	14	.	TRBV7-2	CASSLGTSLDTQYF	TGTGCCAGCAGCTTAGGGACTAGCCTAGATACGCAGTATTTT
TRBJ2-7	.	13	.	TRBV11-3	CASSKDNLYEQYF	TGTGCCAGCAGCAAGGACAACCTCTACGAGCAGTACTTC
TRBJ1-2	.	14	.	TRBV19	CASSIVAESYGYTF	TGTGCCAGTAGTATTGTCGCGGAATCCTATGGCTACACCTTC
TRBJ2-7	.	14	.	TRBV6-1	CASSESLTGYEQYF	TGTGCCAGCAGTGAAAGTTTGACAGGCTACGAGCAGTACTTC
TRBJ1-3	.	16	.	TRBV25-1	CASSEGGGGLGNTIYF	TGTGCCAGCAGTGAGGGCGGCGGGGGGCTTGGAAACACCATATATTTT
TRBJ2-3	TRBD1	15	.	TRBV5-8	CASSPGQGIADTQYF	TGTGCCAGCAGCCCGGGACAGGGGATCGCAGATACGCAGTATTTT
TRBJ2-1	.	13	.	TRBV5-6	CASSLDNYNEQFF	TGTGCCAGCAGCTTGGACAATTACAATGAGCAGTTCTTC
TRBJ1-2	TRBD1	15	.	TRBV27	CASSLRTGWAYGYTF	TGTGCCAGCAGTTTGCGGACAGGGTGGGCGTATGGCTACACCTTC
TRBJ2-5	.	13	.	TRBV7-2	CASSLDGVGTQYF	TGTGCCAGCAGCTTAGACGGGGTAGGGACCCAGTACTTC
TRBJ1-1	.	15	.	TRBV9	CASSVDGNQNTEAFF	TGTGCCAGCAGCGTAGACGGGAATCAGAACACTGAAGCTTTCTTT
TRBJ1-4	TRBD1	20	.	TRBV15	CATSKPWTGIATKNYEKLFF	TGTGCCACCAGCAAGCCTTGGACAGGGATCGCAACTAAAAACTATGAAAAACTGTTTTTT
TRBJ2-7	.	15	.	TRBV5-8	CASSLVQLSSYEQYF	TGTGCCAGCAGCTTGGTTCAGTTAAGCTCCTACGAGCAGTACTTC
TRBJ1-2	.	13	once	TRBV5-6	CASSFRDTWGYTF	TGTGCCAGCAGCTTCCGGGACACTTGGGGCTACACCTTC
TRBJ1-4	TRBD1	24	.	TRBV14	CASSQEMRSDGTGKIRATNEKLFF	TGTGCCAGCAGCCAAGAAATGAGGAGCGATGGGACAGGGAAAATAAGGGCAACTAATGAAAAACTGTTTTTT
TRBJ2-3	.	14	.	TRBV3-1/TRBV3-2	CASSRRVSTDTQYF	TGTGCCAGCAGCCGACGGGTTAGCACAGATACGCAGTATTTT
TRBJ1-6	TRBD1	14	once	TRBV2	CASSETGGRSPLHF	TGTGCCAGCAGTGAAACAGGGGGCAGGTCACCCCTCCACTTT
TRBJ2-1	.	16	.	TRBV28	CASSLVLRLVGNEQFF	TGTGCCAGCAGTTTGGTTTTAAGGCTAGTGGGCAATGAGCAGTTCTTC
TRBJ1-1	.	15	.	TRBV18	CASSPPSVMNTEAFF	TGTGCCAGCTCACCACCGTCAGTGATGAACACTGAAGCTTTCTTT
TRBJ1-1	TRBD1	13	.	TRBV18	CASLQGVNTEAFF	TGTGCCAGCTTACAGGGGGTTAACACTGAAGCTTTCTTT
TRBJ1-6	.	16	.	TRBV6-5	CASSYGLSSYNSPLHF	TGTGCCAGCAGTTACGGGCTAAGCTCCTATAATTCACCCCTCCACTTT
TRBJ2-2	TRBD2	16	.	TRBV7-2	CASSLASGWNTGELFF	TGTGCCAGCAGCTTAGCTAGCGGGTGGAACACCGGGGAGCTGTTTTTT
TRBJ1-4	.	13	.	TRBV5-5	CASSPPRGEKLFF	TGTGCCAGCAGCCCGCCTAGGGGGGAAAAACTGTTTTTT